This TCR beta chain was documented in a study of identical twins. From germline, CDR1 is MGHRA and CDR2 YSYEKL. The CDR3 contains 12 residues. The ends were cut back, 5 bases at V and 6 bases at J, with 7 bases in the middle. The sample holds many counts of this clonotype. MiXCR was run by TCRdb on the 5' RACE reads, yielding one entry per CDR3 protein. The profile shows about 100,000 distinct CDR3 sequences, just under 6% of them singletons. Sequences were obtained from memory T cells sorted from blood. This TCR was sampled from a woman aged 50 to 60 in good health. The gene calls are TRBV4-1 and TRBJ1-4; D is undetermined. In DNA form, the CDR3 reads TGCGCCAGCAGCGCGCCCTATGAAAAACTGTTTTTT. This sequence encodes CASSAPYEKLFF.